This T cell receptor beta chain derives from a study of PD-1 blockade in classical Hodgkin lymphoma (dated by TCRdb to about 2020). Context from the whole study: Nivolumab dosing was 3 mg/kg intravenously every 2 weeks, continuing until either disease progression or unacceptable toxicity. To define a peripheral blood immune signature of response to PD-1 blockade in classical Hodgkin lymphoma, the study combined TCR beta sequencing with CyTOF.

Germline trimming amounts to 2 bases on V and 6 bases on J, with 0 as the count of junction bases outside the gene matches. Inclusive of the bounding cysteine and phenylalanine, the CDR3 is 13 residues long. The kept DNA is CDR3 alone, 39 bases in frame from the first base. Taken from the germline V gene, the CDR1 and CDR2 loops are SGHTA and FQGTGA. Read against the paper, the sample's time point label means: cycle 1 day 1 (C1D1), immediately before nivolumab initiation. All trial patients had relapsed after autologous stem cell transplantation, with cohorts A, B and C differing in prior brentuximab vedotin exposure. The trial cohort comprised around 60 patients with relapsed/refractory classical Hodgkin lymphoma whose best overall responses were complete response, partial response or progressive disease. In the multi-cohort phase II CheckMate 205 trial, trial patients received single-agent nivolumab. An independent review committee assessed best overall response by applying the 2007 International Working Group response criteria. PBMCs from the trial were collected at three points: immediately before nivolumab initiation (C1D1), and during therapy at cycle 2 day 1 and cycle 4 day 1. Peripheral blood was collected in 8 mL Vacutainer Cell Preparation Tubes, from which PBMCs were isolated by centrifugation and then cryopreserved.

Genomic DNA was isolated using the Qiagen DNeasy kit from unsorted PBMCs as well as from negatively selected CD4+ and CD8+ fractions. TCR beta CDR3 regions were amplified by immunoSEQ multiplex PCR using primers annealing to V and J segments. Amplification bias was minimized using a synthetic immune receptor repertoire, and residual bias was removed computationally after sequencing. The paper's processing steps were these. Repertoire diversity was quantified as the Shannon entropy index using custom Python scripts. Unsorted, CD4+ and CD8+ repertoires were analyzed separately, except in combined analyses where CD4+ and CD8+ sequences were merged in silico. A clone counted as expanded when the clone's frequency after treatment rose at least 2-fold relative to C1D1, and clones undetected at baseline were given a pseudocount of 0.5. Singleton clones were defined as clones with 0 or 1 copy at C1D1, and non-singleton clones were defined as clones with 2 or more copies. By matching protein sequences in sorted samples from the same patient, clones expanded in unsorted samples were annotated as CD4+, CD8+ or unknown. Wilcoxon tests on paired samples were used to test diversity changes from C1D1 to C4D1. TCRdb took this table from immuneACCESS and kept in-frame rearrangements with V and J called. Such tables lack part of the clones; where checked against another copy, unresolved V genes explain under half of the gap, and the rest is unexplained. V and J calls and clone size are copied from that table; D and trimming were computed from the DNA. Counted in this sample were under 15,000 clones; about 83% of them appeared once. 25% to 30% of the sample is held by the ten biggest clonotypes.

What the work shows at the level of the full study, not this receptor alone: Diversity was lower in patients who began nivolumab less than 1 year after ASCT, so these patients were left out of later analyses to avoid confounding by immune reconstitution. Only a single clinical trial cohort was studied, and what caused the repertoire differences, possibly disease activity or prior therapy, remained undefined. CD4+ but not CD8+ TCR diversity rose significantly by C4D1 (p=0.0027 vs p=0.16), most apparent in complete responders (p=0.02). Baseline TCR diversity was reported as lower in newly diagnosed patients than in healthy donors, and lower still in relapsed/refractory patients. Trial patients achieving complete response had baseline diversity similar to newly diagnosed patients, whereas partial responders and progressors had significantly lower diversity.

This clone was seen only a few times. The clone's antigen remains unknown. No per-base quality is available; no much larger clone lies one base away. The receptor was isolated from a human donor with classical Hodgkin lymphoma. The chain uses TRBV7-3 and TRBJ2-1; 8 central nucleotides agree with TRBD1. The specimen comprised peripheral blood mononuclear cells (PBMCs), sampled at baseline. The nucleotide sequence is TGTGCCAGCAGCTTAGACAGGGGCAATGAGCAGTTCTTC. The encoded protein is CASSLDRGNEQFF.